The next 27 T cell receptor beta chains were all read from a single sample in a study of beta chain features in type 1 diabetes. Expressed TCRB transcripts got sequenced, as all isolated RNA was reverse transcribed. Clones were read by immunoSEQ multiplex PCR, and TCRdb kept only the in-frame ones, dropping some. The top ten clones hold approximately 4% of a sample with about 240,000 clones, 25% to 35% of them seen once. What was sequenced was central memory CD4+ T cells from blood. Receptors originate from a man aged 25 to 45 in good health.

DNA of the CDR3: TGCGCCAGCAGTCAATCCTGTCAGGTGCGAGGCTACACCTTC. Protein sequence: CASSQSCQVRGYTF. The chain uses TRBV23-1 and TRBJ1-2; D unresolved. TRBV23-1 is designated an ORF whose function remains uncertain. The V gene lost 0 bases and the J gene lost 8 bases, with 13 bases spanning the gap. There are 14 residues in the CDR3.

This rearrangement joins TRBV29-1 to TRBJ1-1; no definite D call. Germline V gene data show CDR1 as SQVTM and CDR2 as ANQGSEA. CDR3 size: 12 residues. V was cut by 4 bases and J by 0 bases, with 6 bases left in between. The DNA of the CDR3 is TGCAGCGTTGCATATTTGAACACTGAAGCTTTCTTT. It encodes CSVAYLNTEAFF.

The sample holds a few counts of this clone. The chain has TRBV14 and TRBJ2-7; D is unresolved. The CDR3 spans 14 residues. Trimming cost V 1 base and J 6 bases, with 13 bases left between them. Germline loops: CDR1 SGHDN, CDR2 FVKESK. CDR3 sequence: CASSQVGIGGEQYF. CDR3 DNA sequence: TGTGCCAGCAGCCAAGTGGGCATCGGCGGCGAGCAGTACTTC. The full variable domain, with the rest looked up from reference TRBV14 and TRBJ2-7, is EAGVTQFPSHSVIEKGQTVTLRCDPISGHDNLYWYRRVMGKEIKFLLHFVKESKQDESGMPNNRFLAERTGGTYSTLKVQPAELEDSGVYFCASSQVGIGGEQYFGPGTRLTVT.

CDR3 region: CASSSTGAGETQYF. CDR3 nucleotide sequence: TGTGCCAGCAGCTCGACAGGGGCCGGGGAGACCCAGTACTTC. The rearrangement links TRBV5-4 to TRBJ2-5; 8 bases map to TRBD1. Trimming at V came to 3 bases and at J to 5 bases, leaving 6 bases not matched to a gene. The CDR3 runs 14 residues. Germline values: CDR1 SGHNT, CDR2 YYREEE (reference sequence).

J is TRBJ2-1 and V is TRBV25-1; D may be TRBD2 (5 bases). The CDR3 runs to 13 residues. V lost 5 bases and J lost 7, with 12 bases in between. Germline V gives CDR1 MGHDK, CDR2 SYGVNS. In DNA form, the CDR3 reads TGTGCCAGCAGTCAGCCCGGGGTAAATGAGCAGTTCTTC. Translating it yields CASSQPGVNEQFF.

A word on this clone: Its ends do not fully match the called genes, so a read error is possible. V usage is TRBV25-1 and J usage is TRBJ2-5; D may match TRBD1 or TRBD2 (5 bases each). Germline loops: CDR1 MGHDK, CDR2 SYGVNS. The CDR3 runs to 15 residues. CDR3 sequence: CARSGPHGAGETQYF. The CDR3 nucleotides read TGTGCCCGCAGTGGCCCCCACGGGGCCGGGGAGACCCAGTACTTC.

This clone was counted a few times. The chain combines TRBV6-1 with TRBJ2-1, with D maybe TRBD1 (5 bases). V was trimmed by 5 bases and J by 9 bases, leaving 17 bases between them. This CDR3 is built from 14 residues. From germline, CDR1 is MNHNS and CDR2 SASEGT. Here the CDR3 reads CASSQGSWSGEQFF. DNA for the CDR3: TGTGCCAGCAGTCAGGGATCCTGGTCCGGTGAGCAGTTCTTC.

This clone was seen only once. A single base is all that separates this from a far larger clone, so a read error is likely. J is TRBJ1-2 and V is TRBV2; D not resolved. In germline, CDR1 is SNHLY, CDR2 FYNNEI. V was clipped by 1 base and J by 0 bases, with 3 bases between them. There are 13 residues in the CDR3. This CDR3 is CASSEGSNYGYTF. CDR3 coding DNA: TGTGCCAGCAGTGAAGGGTCTAACTATGGCTACACCTTC.

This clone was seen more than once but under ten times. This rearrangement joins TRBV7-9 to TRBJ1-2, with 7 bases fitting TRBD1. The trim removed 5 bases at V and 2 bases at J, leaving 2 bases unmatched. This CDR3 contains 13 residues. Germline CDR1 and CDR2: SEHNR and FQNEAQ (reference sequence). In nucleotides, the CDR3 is TGTGCCAGCAGCCCGGGACAGAACTATGGCTACACCTTC. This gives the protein CASSPGQNYGYTF.

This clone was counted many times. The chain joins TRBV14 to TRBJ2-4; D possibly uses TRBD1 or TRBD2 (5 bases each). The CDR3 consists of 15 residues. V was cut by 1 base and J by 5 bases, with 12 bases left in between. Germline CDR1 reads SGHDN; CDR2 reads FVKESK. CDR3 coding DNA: TGTGCCAGCAGCCAAGCTATAGTGGGACAAAACATTCAGTACTTC. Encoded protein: CASSQAIVGQNIQYF.

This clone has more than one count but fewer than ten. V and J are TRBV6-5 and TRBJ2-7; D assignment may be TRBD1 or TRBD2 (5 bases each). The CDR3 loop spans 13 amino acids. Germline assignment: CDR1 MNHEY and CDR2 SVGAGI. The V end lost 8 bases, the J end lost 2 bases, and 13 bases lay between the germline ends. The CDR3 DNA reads TGTGCCAGCGCCGGGACGGACGCCTACGAGCAGTACTTC. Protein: CASAGTDAYEQYF.

Written as DNA, the CDR3 is TGTGCCAGCAGCGTAGCGGCGGGAATGAAGGAGACCCAGTACTTC. Protein sequence: CASSVAAGMKETQYF. The chain couples TRBV9 to TRBJ2-5; possibly TRBD2 for D (6 bases). V lost 0 bases to trimming and J lost 5 bases, with 14 bases between them. The CDR3 loop spans 15 amino acids. Germline CDR1 and CDR2: SGDLS and YYNGEE. Full variable domain (missing parts from reference TRBV9 and TRBJ2-5): DSGVTQTPKHLITATGQRVTLRCSPRSGDLSVYWYQQSLDQGLQFLIQYYNGEERAKGNILERFSAQQFPDLHSELNLSSLELGDSALYFCASSVAAGMKETQYFGPGTRLLVL.

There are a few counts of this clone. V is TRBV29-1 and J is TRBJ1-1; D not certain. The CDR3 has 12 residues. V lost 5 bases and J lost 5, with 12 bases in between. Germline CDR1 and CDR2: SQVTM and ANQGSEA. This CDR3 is CSVSAGGTEAFF. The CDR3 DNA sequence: TGCAGCGTTTCAGCAGGTGGGACTGAAGCTTTCTTT.

CDR3 DNA sequence: TGTGCCAGCAGTTCCAGCGGGGGCCCCTACGAGCAGTACTTC. This sequence encodes CASSSSGGPYEQYF. The chain couples TRBV7-2 to TRBJ2-7; 8 bases agree with TRBD2. Germline values: CDR1 SGHTA, CDR2 FQGNSA. The CDR3 extends over 14 amino acids. V was pared by 6 bases and J by 2 bases, with 6 bases of the junction left unmatched.

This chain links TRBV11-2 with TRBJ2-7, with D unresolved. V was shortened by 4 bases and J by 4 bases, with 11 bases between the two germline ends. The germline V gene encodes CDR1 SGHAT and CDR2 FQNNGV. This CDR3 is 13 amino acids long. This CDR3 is CASSYLEEYEQYF. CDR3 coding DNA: TGTGCCAGCAGCTACCTCGAGGAGTACGAGCAGTACTTC.

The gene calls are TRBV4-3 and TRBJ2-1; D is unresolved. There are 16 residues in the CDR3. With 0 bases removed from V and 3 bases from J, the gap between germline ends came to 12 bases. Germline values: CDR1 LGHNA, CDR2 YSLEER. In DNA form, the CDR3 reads TGCGCCAGCAGCCAAGATGCGAGGAATGGCTACAATGAGCAGTTCTTC. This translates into CASSQDARNGYNEQFF.

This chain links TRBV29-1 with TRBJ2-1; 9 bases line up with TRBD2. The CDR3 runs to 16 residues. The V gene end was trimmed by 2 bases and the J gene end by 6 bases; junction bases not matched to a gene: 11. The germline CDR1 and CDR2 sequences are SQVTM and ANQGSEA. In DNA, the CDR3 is TGCAGCGTTGAAACTCAACGTGCGGGAGGGCGCAATGAGCAGTTCTTC. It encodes CSVETQRAGGRNEQFF.

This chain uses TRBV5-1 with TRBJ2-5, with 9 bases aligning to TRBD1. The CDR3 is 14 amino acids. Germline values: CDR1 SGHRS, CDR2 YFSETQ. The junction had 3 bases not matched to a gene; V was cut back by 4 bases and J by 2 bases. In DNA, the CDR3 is TGCGCCAGCAGCGGAGGGACAGGGCAAGAGACCCAGTACTTC. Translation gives CASSGGTGQETQYF. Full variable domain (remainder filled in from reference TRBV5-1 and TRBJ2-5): KAGVTQTPRYLIKTRGQQVTLSCSPISGHRSVSWYQQTPGQGLQFLFEYFSETQRNKGNFPGRFSGRQFSNSRSEMNVSTLELGDSALYLCASSGGTGQETQYFGPGTRLLVL.

CDR3 sequence: CASSESGTGGGETQYF. CDR3 DNA sequence: TGCGCCAGCAGTGAGTCCGGGACAGGGGGCGGAGAGACCCAGTACTTC. The rearrangement uses TRBV10-2 and TRBJ2-5, with 12 positions matching TRBD1. The length of the CDR3 is 16 residues. Losses at the gene ends were 0 bases for V and 4 bases for J; bases not matched to a gene: 3. Germline-derived CDR1 and CDR2 are WSHSY and SAAADI.

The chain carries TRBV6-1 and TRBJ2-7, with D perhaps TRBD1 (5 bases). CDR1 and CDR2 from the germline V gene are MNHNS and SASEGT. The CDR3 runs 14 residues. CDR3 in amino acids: CVKRGSESSYEQYF. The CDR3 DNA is TGTGTCAAAAGGGGCAGTGAAAGCTCCTACGAGCAGTACTTC.

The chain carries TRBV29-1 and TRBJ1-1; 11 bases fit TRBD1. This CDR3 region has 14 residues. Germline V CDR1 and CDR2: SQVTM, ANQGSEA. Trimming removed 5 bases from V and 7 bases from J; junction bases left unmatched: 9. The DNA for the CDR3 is TGCAGCGTTCACGATGGACAGGGGGCTGGTGAAGCTTTCTTT. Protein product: CSVHDGQGAGEAFF.

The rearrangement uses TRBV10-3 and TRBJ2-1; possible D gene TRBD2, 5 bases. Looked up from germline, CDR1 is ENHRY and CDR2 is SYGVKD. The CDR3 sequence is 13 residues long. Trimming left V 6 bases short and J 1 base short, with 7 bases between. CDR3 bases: TGTGCCATCAGAGCGGTGTCCTACAATGAGCAGTTCTTC. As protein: CAIRAVSYNEQFF.

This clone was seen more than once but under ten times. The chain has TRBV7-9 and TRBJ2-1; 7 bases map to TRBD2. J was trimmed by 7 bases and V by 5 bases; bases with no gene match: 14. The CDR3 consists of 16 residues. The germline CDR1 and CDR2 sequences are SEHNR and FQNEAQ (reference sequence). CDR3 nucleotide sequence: TGTGCCAGCAGCCGAGTCCCGGGACTAACATTTAATGAGCAGTTCTTC. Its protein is CASSRVPGLTFNEQFF.

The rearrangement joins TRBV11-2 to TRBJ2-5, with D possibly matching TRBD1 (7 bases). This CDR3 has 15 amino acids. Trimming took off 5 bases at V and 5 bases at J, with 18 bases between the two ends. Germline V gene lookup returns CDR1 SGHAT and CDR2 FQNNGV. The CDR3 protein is CASSGQTGTGETQYF. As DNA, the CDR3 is TGTGCCAGCAGCGGACAGACAGGGACTGGGGAGACCCAGTACTTC.

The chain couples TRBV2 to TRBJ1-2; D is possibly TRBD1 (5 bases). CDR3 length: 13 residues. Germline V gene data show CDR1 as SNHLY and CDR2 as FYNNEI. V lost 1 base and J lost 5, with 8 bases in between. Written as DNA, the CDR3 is TGTGCCAGCAGTGAAGGGAGACAGTATGGCTACACCTTC. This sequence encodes CASSEGRQYGYTF.

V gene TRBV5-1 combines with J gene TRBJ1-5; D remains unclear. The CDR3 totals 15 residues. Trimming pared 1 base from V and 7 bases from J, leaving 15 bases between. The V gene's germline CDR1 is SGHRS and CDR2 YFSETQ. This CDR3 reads CASSLLDGRGQPQHF. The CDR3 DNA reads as TGCGCCAGCAGCTTGCTGGACGGACGGGGACAGCCCCAGCATTTT.

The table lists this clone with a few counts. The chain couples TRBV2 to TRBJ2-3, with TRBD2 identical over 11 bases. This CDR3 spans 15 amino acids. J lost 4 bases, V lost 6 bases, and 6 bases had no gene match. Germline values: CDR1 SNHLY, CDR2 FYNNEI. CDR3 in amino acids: CASSLGLAESDTQYF. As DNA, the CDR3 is TGTGCCAGCAGCCTGGGACTAGCGGAGTCAGATACGCAGTATTTT.